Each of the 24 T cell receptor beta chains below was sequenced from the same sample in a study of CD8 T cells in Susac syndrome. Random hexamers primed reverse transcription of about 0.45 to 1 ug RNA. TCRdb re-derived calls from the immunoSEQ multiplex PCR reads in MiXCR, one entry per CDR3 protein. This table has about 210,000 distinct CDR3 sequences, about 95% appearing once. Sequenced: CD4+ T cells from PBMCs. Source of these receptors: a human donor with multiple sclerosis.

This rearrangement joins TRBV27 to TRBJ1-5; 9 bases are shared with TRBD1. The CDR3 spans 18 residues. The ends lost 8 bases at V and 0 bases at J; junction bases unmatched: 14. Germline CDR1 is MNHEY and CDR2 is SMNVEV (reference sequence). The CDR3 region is CASGEQGAHSYSNQPQHF. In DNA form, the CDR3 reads TGTGCCAGCGGGGAACAGGGGGCTCATAGTTATAGCAATCAGCCCCAGCATTTT.

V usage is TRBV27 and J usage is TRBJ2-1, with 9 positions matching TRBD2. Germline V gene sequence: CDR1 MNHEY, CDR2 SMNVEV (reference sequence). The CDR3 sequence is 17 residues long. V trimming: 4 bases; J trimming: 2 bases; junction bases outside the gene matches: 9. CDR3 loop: CASSSGSLAGTYNEQFF. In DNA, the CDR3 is TGTGCCAGCAGTTCCGGATCCCTAGCGGGAACCTACAATGAGCAGTTCTTC.

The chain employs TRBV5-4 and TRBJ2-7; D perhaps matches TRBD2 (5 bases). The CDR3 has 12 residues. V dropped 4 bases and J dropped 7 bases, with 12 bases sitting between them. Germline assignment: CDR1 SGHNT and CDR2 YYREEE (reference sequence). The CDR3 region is CASSLERDEQYF. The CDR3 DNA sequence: TGTGCCAGCAGCCTCGAGAGGGATGAGCAGTACTTC.

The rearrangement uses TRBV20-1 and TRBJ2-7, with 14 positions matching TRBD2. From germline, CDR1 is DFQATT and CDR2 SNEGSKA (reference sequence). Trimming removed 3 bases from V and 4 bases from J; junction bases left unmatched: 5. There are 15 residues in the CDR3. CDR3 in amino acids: CSARGTSGSSYEQYF. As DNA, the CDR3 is TGCAGTGCTAGGGGGACTAGCGGGAGTTCTTACGAGCAGTACTTC.

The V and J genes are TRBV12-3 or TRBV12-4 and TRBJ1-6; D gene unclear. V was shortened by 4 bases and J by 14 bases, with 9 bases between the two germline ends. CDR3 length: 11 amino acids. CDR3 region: CASSSSFTLHF. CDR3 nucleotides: TGTGCCAGCAGTTCGTCGTTCACCCTCCACTTT.

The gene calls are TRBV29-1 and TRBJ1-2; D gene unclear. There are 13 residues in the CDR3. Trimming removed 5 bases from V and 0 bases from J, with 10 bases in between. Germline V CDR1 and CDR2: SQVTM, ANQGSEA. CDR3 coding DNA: TGCAGCGTTTATGGGAGGGCTAACTATGGCTACACCTTC. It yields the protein CSVYGRANYGYTF.

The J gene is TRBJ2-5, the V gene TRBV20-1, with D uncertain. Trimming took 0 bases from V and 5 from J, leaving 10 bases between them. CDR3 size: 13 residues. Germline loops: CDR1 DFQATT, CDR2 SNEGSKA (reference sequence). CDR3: CSARDRLSETQYF. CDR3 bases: TGCAGTGCTAGAGACAGGTTGTCGGAGACCCAGTACTTC.

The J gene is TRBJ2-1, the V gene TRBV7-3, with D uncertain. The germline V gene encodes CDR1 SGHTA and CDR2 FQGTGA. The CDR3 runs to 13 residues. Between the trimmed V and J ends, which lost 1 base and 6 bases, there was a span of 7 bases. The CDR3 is CASSLMMFNEQFF. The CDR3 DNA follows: TGTGCCAGCAGCTTAATGATGTTCAATGAGCAGTTCTTC.

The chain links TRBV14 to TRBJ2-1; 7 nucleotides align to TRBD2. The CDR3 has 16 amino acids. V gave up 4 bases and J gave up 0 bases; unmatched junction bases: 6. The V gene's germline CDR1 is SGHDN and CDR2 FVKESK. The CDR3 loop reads CASSLKGRASYNEQFF. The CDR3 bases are TGTGCCAGCAGCCTAAAAGGGAGGGCCTCCTACAATGAGCAGTTCTTC.

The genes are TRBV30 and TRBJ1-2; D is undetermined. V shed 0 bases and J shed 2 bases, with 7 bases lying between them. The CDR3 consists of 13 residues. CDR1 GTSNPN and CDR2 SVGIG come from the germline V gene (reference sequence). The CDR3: CAWSVLRNYGYTF. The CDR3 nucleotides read TGTGCCTGGAGTGTTTTAAGGAACTATGGCTACACCTTC.

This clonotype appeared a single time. The CDR3 spells CASSHSDRAAAFF. CDR3 sequence (DNA): TGTGCCAGCAGCCACTCGGACAGGGCGGCAGCTTTCTTT. J is TRBJ1-1 and V is TRBV3-1; the match to TRBD1 covers 8 bases. The germline gives CDR1 LGHDT, CDR2 YNNKEL (reference sequence). The trim removed 3 bases at V and 10 bases at J, leaving 7 bases unmatched. The CDR3 totals 13 residues. The variable domain in full, completed from reference TRBV3-1 and TRBJ1-1, reads DTAVSQTPKYLVTQMGNDKSIKCEQNLGHDTMYWYKQDSKKFLKIMFSYNNKELIINETVPNRFSPKSPDKAHLNLHINSLELGDSAVYFCASSHSDRAAAFFGQGTRLTVV.

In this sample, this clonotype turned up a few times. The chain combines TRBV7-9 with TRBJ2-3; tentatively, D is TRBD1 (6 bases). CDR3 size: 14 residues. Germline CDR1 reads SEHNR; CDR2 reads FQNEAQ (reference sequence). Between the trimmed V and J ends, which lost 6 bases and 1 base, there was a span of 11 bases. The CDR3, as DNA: TGTGCCAGCAGTTTGTCAGGGGGCACAGATACGCAGTATTTT. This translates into CASSLSGGTDTQYF.

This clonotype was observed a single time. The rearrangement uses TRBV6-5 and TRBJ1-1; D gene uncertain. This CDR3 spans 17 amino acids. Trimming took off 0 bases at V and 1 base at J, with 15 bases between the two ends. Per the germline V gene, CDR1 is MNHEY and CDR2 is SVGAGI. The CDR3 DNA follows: TGTGCCAGCAGTTACTCACAGCACCTACTACAGAACACTGAAGCTTTCTTT. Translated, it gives CASSYSQHLLQNTEAFF.

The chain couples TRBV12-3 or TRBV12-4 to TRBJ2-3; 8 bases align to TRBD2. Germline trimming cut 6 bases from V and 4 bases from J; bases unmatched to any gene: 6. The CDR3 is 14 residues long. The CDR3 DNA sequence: TGTGCCAGCAGAAAGAGCGGGAGCTCAGATACGCAGTATTTT. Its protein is CASRKSGSSDTQYF.

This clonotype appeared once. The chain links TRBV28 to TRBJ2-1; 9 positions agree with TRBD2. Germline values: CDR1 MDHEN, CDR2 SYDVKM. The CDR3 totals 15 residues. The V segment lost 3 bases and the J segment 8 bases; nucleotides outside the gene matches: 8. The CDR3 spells CASSLLGTSMYEQFF. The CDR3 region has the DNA TGTGCCAGCAGTTTGCTGGGGACTAGCATGTATGAGCAGTTCTTC.

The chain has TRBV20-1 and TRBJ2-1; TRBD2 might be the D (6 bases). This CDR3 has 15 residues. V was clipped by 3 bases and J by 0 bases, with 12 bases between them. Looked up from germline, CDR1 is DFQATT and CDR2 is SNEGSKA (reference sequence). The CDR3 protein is CSAREGLGSYNEQFF. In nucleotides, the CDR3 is TGCAGTGCTAGGGAGGGACTGGGCTCCTACAATGAGCAGTTCTTC.

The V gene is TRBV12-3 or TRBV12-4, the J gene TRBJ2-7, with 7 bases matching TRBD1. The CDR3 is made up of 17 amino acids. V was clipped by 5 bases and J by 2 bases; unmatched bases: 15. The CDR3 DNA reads TGTGCCAGCAGTCAAGGCCCCAGGGGACAGCGAACCTACGAGCAGTACTTC. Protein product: CASSQGPRGQRTYEQYF.

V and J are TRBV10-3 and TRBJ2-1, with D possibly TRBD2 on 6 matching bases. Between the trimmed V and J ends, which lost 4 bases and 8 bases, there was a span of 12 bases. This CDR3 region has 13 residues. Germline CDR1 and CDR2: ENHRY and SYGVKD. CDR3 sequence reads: CAISGSGVDEQFF. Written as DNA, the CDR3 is TGTGCCATCAGTGGGTCGGGGGTAGATGAGCAGTTCTTC.

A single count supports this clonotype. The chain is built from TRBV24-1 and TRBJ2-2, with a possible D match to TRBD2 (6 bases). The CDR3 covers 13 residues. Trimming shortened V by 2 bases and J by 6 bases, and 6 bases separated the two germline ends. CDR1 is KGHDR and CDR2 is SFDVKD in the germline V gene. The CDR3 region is CATSDWGAGELFF. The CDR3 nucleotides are TGTGCCACCAGTGATTGGGGGGCCGGGGAGCTGTTTTTT.

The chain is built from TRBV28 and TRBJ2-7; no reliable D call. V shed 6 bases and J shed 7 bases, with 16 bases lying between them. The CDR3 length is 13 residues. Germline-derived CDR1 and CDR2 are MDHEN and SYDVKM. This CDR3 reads CASSRGWVEEQYF. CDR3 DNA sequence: TGTGCCAGCAGCCGCGGATGGGTGGAGGAGCAGTACTTC.

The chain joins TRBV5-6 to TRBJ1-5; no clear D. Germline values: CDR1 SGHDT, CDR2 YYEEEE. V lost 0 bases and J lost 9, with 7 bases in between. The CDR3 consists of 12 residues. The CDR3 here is CASSLGAGPQHF. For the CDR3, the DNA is TGTGCCAGCAGCTTGGGGGCAGGGCCCCAGCATTTT.

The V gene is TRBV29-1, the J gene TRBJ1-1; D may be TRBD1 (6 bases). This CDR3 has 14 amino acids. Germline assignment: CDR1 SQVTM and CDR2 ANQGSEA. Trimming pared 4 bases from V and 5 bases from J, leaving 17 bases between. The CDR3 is CSVGGRGVGTEAFF. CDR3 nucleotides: TGCAGCGTTGGTGGCAGGGGAGTGGGAACTGAAGCTTTCTTT.

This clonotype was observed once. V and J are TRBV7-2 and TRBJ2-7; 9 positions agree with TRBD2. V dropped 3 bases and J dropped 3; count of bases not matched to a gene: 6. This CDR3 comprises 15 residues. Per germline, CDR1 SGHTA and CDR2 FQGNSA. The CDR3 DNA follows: TGTGCCAGCAGCTTTAGGATAGCGGGAGACTACGAGCAGTACTTC. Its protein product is CASSFRIAGDYEQYF.

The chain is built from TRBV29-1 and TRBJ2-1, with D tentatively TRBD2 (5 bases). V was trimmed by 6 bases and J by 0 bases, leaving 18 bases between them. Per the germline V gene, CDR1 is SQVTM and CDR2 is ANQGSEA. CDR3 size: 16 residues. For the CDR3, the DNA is TGCAGCGTCGCATCTAGCAACTTGGGCTCCTACAATGAGCAGTTCTTC. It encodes CSVASSNLGSYNEQFF.